The following is a T cell receptor (beta chain) sequence with its context. No antigen is known for it. The CDR3 consists of 11 residues. Germline CDR1 reads SEHNR; CDR2 reads FQNEAQ (reference sequence). V lost 4 bases and J 12 bases, leaving 12 bases between the germline ends. Time point meaning: pre-sensitization, week 0. Treatment of the sample: therapeutic diphenylcyclopropenone sensitization with weekly scalp DPC. Alopecia patients, 18 to 70 years old and DPC-suitable, served as donors. Whole blood that had not been fractionated was the source of extracted total RNA. TCRdb passed the RACE reads through MiXCR, listing each CDR3 protein once. The repertoire holds 180,000 or so distinct CDR3 sequences, about 31% seen once, with 2.9% in the top ten. The data belong to a study of human T cells and chemical hapten exposure. Study results and limitations: Patch test score tracked positively with PT1 expanded TCR counts. Expanded TCRs created a significantly greater count of big CDR3 similarity clusters than controls did.

The receptor comes from a woman in her 30s with alopecia areata. Some clones in this sample may be carry-over from other donors' samples. The starting material was whole blood, obtained in connection with sensitization to the hapten diphenylcyclopropenone (DPC). The V gene is TRBV7-9, the J gene TRBJ1-2; perhaps TRBD1 as D (6 bases). CDR3 sequence (DNA): TGTGCCAGCAGCTCGGACAGTTGGCACACCTTC. It encodes CASSSDSWHTF.